The TCR beta chain under discussion was sequenced for a study of blood T cell repertoires in COVID-19. Study-wide background: Both acute and convalescent COVID-19 samples were obtained from the United States, Italy and Spain. PBMCs, B-cell-depleted T cells, or T cells were the source of the cDNA or gDNA that made up the material.

In the original workflow: Counts of nucleated cells, estimated from reference gene primer amplification, were obtained. Sequenced by immunoSEQ multiplex PCR; TCRdb stores in-frame clones only, minus some. That table is the source of V, J and clone size, and D and trimming were worked out from the DNA. The data hold 80,000 to 100,000 clones, with roughly 80% observed a single time. The CDR3 has 19 amino acids. Germline V gene sequence: CDR1 LGHNA, CDR2 YSLEER. The J segment lost 4 bases and the V segment lost 1 base, leaving 13 bases of the junction unmatched. Sequenced material: peripheral blood. This sequence joins TRBV4-3 and TRBJ1-4, with 9 bases fitting TRBD1. The sequence was obtained from a man in his 60s with acute or convalescent COVID-19. Here the CDR3 reads CASSQGPTRPGQGNEKLFF. The CDR3 nucleotides are TGCGCCAGCAGCCAAGGGCCCACGCGTCCGGGACAGGGTAATGAAAAACTGTTTTTT.